This T cell receptor (beta chain) was retrieved from a study of cytomegalovirus exposure and HLA in healthy donors. Study details: It was reported in a later analysis that the same platform had been used for the approximately 120 validation repertoires as for the 666 first-cohort repertoires. Study-wide results and caveats: Many donors carried some public TCRs, although rarity characterized most TCR sequences.

The assay was immunoSEQ multiplex PCR, and TCRdb's table has in-frame clones only and misses some. Counted here are about 56,000 clones, 85% to 95% occurring once; the ten biggest clones make up about 5.8%. Notes on this clone: The antigen is unknown.

The sequence was obtained from a woman under 30 in good health and CMV-seronegative. The material sequenced was PBMCs.

CDR3 sequence: CAWSVPRGTFSNQPQHF. CDR3 DNA sequence: TGTGCCTGGAGTGTACCGCGGGGGACTTTTAGCAATCAGCCCCAGCATTTT. The gene calls are TRBV30 and TRBJ1-5, with a tentative D call TRBD1 (5 bases). V lost 0 bases and J lost 0, with 15 bases in between. Germline V gene lookup returns CDR1 GTSNPN and CDR2 SVGIG (reference sequence). The CDR3 covers 17 residues.